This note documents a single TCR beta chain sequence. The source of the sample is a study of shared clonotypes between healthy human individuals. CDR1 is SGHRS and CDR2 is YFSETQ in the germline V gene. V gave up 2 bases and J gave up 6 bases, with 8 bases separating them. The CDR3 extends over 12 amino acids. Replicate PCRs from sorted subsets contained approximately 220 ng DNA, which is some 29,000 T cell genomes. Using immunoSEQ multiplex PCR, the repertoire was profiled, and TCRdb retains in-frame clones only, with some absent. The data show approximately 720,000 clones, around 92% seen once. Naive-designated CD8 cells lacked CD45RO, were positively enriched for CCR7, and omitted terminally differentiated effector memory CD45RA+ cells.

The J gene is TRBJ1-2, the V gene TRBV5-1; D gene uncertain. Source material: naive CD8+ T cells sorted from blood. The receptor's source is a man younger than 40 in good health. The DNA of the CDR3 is TGCGCCAGCAGCTTCGAGACTAATGGCTACACCTTC. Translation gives CASSFETNGYTF. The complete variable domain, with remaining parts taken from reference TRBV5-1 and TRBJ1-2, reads KAGVTQTPRYLIKTRGQQVTLSCSPISGHRSVSWYQQTPGQGLQFLFEYFSETQRNKGNFPGRFSGRQFSNSRSEMNVSTLELGDSALYLCASSFETNGYTFGSGTRLTVV.